This TCR beta chain was obtained from a study of blood T cell repertoires in COVID-19. Across the whole study: Samples taken during acute and convalescent COVID-19 were collected in the United States, Italy and Spain.

Sequencing was performed with immunoSEQ multiplex PCR; in TCRdb, only in-frame clones are kept and a portion is missing. The sample holds about 440,000 clones; about 91% are singletons and the top ten take roughly 12%. This CDR3 has 13 amino acids. V shed 0 bases and J shed 7 bases, with 8 bases lying between them. CDR1 is SGHNT, CDR2 YYREEE, per germline (reference sequence). Sequenced sample: peripheral blood. The sequence was obtained from a woman aged 45-65 years with COVID-19, enrolled during active disease. This chain links TRBV5-4 with TRBJ2-1; D gene uncertain. The CDR3, as DNA: TGTGCCAGCAGCTTGGACAGCCTGAATGAGCAGTTCTTC. Its translation is CASSLDSLNEQFF.